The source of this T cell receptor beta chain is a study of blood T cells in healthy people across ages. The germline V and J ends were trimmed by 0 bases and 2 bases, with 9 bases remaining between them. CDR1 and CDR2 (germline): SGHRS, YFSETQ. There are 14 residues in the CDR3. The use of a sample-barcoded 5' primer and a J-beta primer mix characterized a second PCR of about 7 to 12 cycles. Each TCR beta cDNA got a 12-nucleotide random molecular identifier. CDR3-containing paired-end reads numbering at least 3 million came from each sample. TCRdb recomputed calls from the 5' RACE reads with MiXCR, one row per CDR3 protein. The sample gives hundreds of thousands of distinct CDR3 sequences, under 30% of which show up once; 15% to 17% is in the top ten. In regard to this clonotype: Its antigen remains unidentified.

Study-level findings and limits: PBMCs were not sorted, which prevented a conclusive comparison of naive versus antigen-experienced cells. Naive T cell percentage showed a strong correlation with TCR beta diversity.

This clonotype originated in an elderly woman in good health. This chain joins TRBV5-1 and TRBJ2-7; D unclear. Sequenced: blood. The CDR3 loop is CASSLETRTYEQYF. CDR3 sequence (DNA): TGCGCCAGCAGCTTGGAGACACGAACCTACGAGCAGTACTTC.